This TCR beta chain comes out of a study of control samples from healthy donors and cancer patients. The CDR3 length is 15 residues. The germline V gene encodes CDR1 MGHRA and CDR2 YSYEKL. The V and J ends lost 0 bases and 0 bases respectively, with 8 bases between them. Sequencing used immunoSEQ multiplex PCR; TCRdb keeps in-frame clones, though not all of them. The sample includes around 110,000 clones, around nine tenths seen only once; the top ten take about 2.1%. The clonotype comes from a woman in her 70s in good health. J is TRBJ1-1 and V is TRBV4-1; D is undetermined. The sample taken for sequencing was blood. CDR3 sequence: CASSQELTLNTEAFF. In nucleotides, the CDR3 is TGCGCCAGCAGCCAAGAGCTGACTCTGAACACTGAAGCTTTCTTT.